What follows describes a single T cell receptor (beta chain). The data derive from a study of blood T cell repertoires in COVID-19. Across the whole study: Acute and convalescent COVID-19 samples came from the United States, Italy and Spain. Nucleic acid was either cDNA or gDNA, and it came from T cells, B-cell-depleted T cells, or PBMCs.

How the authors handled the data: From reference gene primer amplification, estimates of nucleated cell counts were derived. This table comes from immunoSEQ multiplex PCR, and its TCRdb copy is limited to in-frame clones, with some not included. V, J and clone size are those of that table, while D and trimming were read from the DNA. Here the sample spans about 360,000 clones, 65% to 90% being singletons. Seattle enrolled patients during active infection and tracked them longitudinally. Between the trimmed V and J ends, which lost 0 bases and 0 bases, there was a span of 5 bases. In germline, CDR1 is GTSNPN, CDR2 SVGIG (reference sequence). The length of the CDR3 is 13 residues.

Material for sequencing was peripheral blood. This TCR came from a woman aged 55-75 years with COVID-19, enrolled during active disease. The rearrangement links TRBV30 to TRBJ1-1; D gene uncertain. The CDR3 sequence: CAWSVDMNTEAFF. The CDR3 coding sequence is TGTGCCTGGAGTGTAGACATGAACACTGAAGCTTTCTTT.